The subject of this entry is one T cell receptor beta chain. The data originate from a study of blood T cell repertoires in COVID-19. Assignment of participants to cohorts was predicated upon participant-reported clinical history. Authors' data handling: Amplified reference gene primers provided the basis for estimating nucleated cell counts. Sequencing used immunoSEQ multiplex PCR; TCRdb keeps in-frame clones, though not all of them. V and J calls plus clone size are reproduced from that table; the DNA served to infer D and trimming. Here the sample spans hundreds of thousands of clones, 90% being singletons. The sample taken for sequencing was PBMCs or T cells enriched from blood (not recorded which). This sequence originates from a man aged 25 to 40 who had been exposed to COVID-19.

CDR3 sequence: CASSSNRVANYGYTF. The CDR3 nucleotides read TGCGCCAGCAGCAGCAACAGGGTAGCTAACTATGGCTACACCTTC. V is TRBV5-1 and J is TRBJ1-2; D is possibly TRBD1 (6 bases). The CDR3 runs 15 residues. Germline V lookup: CDR1 SGHRS, CDR2 YFSETQ. Trimming took 4 bases from V and 0 from J, leaving 13 bases between them.